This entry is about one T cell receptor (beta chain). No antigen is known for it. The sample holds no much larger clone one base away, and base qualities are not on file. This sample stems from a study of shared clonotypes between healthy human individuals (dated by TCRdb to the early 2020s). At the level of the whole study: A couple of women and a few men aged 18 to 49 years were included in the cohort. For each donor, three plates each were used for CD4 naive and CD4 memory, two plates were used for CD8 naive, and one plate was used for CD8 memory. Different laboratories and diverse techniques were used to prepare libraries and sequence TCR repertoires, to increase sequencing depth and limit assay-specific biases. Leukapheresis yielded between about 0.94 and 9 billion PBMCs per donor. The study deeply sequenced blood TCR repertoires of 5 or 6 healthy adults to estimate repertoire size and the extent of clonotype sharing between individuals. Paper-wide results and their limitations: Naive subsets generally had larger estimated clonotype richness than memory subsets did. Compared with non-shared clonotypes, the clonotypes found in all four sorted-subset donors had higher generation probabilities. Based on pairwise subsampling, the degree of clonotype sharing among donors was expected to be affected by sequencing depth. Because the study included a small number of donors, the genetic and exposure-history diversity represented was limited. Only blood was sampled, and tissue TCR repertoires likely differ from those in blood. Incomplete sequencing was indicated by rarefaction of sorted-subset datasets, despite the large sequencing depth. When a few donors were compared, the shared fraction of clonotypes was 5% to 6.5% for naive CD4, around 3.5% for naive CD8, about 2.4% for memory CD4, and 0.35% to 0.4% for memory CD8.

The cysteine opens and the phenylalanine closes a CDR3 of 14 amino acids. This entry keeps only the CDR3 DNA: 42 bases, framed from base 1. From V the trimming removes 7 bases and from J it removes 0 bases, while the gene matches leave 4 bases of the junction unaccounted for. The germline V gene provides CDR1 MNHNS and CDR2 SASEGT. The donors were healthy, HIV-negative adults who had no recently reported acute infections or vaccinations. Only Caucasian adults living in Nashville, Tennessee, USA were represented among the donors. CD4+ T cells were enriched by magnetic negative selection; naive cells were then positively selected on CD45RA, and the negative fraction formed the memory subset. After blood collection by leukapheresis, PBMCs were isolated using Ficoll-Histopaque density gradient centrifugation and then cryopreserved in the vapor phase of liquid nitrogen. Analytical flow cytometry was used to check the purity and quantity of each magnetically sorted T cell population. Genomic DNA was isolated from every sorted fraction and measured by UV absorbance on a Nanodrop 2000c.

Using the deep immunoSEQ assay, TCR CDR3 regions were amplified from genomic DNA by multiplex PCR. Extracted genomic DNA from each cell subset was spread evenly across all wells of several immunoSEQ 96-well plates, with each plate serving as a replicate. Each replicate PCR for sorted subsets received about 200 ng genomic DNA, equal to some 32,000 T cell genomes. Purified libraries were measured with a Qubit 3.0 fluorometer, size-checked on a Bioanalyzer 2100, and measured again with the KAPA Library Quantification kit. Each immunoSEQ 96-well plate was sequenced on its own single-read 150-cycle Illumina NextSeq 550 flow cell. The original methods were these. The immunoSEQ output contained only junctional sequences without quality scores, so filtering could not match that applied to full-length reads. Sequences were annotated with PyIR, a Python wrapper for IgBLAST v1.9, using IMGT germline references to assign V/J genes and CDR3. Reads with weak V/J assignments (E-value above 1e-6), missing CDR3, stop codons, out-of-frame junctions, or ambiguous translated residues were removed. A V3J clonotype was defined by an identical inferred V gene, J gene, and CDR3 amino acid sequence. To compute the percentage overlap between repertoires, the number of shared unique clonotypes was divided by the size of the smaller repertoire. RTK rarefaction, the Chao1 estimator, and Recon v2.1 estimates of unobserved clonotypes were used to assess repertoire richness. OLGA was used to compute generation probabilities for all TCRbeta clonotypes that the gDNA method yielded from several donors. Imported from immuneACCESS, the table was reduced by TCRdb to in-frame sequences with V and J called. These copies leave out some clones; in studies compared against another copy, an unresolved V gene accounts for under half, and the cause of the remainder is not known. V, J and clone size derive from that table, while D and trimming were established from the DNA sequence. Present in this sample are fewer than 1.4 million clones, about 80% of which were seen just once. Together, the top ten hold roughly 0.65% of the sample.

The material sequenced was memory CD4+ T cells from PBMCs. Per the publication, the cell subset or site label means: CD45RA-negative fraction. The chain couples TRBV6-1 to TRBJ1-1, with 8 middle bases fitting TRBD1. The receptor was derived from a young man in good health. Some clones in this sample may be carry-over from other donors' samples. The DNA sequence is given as TGTGCCAGCACCGAACAGGGGGTGAACACTGAAGCTTTCTTT. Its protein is CASTEQGVNTEAFF.